This TCR beta chain came from a study of a mutant IDH1 vaccine in newly diagnosed glioma listed by TCRdb under 2021. About the study as a whole: Patients were given eight vaccinations, in weeks 1, 3, 5, 7, 11, 15, 19 and 23, which matched visits V03 through V10. Of the roughly 33 treated patients, about 62% were male and about 38% were female, and the mean age was about 40 years. Peripheral blood was drawn at six visits: V03 (baseline), V05, V07, V10, V12 and V13. Before enrollment, most patients had been given radiochemotherapy with temozolomide as standard therapy, while the rest had received either radiotherapy alone or temozolomide alone. Vaccination began 4-6 weeks after radiotherapy alone, or alongside temozolomide cycles in the chemotherapy-containing groups. For exploratory analyses, about two dozen treated patients had longitudinal TCRB deep sequencing done wherever samples were available.

Its CDR3 holds 14 amino acids, cysteine through phenylalanine. The read is trimmed to its CDR3 DNA, 42 bases read in frame from base 1. The germline ends are 13 bases apart after V is trimmed by 0 bases and J by 8 bases. CDR1 is given as MNHEY and CDR2 as SVGAGI, both from the germline V gene. Libraries were constructed by the immunoSEQ multiplex PCR assay. Rearranged TCR beta chain sequences were amplified using the hsTCRB Kit according to the manufacturer's protocol. Sequencing of TCRB libraries was carried out on an Illumina MiSeq. Under the source paper's analysis protocol: The kit vendor's proprietary platform handled demultiplexing, trimming and gene mapping. In TCRdb, the immuneACCESS table is reduced to in-frame sequences with V and J assigned. These tables do not hold every clone; where another copy was compared, an unresolved V gene accounts for under half, and the others remain unexplained. V and J calls and clone size follow that table, whereas D and trimming were derived from the DNA. In all, the sample holds 120,000 or so clones, and around four fifths of those were seen once. In total, the top ten clones hold 5% to 6% of the sample.

This clone has just one count. What this receptor recognizes is not known. No base-level quality is on record; no much larger clone is a single base apart. In the paper's terms, the time point label means: week 11, during vaccination. Each vaccine dose was 300 ug of a 20-mer mutant IDH1 peptide in Montanide, given subcutaneously with topical imiquimod. Donors had newly diagnosed WHO grade 3 or 4 IDH1-mutant astrocytomas with loss of nuclear ATRX. The samples were drawn from NOA16, a multicentre, single-arm, open-label phase I trial in Germany that tested a mutant IDH1 peptide vaccine in humans for the first time. The DNeasy Blood and Tissue Kit was used to extract genomic DNA from EDTA blood for TCRB sequencing. The study at large found these results: No apparent relationship was observed between pseudoprogression and alterations in the top peripheral T cell clonotypes detected by TCRB sequencing. According to the authors, sample limitations meant that analyses of patient blood samples could not be reproduced. PBMC samples for TCRB deep sequencing were selected based on availability. Immune responses induced by the vaccine were seen in 90% to 95% of patients across multiple MHC alleles.

The clonotype originates from a man aged 35-49 years with glioma. This chain is built from TRBV6-5 and TRBJ1-2; a tentative D match to TRBD1 spans 6 bases. Sequencing used PBMCs, obtained from a glioma patient whose treatment included an IDH1 peptide vaccine. CDR3 sequence: CASSYSAGVSGYTF. The nucleotide sequence reads TGTGCCAGCAGTTACTCGGCAGGGGTCTCCGGCTACACCTTC.